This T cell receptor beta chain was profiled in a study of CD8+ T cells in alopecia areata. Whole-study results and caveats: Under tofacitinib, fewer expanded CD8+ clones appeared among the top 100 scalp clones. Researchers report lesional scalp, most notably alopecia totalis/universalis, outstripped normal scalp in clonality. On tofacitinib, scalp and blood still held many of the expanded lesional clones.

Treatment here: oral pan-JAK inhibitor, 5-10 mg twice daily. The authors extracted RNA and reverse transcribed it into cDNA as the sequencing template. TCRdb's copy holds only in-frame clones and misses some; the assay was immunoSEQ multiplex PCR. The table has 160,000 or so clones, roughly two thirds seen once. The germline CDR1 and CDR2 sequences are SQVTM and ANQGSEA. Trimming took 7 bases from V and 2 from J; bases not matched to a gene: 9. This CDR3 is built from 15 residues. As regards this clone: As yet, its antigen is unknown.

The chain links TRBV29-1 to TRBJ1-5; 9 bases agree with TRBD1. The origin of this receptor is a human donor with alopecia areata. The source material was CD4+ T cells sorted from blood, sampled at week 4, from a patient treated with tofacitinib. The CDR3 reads CSARTGEEGNQPQHF. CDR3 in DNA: TGCAGCGCCCGGACAGGGGAGGAGGGCAATCAGCCCCAGCATTTT.